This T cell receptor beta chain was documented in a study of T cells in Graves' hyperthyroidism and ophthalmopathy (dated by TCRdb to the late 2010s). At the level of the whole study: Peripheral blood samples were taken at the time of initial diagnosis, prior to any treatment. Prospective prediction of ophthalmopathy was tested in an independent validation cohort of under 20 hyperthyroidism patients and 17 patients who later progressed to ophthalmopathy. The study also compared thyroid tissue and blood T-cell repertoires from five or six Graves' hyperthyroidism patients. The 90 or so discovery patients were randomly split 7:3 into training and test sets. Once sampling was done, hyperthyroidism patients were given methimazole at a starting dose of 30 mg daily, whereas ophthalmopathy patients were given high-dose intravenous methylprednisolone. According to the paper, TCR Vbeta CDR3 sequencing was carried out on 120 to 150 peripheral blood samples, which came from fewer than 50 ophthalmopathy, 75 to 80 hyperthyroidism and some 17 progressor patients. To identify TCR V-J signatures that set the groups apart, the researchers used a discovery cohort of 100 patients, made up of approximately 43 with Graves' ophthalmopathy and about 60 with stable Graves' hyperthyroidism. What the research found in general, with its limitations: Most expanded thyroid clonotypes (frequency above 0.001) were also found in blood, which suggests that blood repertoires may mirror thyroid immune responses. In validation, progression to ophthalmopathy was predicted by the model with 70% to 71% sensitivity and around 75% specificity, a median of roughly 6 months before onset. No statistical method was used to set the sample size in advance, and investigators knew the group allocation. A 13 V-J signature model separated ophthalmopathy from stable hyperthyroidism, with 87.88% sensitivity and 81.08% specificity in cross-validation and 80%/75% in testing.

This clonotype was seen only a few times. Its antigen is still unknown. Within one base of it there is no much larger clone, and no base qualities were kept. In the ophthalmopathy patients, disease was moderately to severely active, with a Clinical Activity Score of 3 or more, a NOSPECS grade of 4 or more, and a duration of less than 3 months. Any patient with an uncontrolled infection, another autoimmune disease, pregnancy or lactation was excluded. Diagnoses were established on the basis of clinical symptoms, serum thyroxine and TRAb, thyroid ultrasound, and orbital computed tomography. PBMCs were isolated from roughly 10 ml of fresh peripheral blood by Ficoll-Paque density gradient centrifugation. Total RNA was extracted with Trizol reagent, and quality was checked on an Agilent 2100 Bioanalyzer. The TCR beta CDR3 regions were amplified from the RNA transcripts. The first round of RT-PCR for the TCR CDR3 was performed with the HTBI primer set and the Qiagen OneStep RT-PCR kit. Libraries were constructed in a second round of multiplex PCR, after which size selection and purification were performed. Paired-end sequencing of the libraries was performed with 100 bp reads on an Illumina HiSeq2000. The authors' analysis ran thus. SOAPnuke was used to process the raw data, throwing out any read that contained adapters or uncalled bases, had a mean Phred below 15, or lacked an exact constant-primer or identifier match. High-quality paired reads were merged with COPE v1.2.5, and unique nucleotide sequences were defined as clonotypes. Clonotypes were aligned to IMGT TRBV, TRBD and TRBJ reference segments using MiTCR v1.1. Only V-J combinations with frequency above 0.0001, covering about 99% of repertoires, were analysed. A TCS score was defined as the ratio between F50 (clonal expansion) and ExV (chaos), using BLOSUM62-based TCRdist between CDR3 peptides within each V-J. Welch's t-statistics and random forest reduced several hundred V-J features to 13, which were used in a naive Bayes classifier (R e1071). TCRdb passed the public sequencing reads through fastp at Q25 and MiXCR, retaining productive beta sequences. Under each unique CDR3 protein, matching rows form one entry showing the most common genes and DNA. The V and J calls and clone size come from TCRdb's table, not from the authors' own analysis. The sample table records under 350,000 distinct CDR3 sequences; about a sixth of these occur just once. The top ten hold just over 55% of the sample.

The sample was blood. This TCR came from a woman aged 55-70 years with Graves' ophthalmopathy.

This receptor carries the CDR3 CSARDHRQGTGELFF. The nucleotides are TGCAGTGCTAGAGATCATCGGCAGGGGACCGGGGAGCTGTTTTTT. Here the chain combines TRBV20-1 and TRBJ2-2, and possibly TRBD1, on 6 matching bases. In the germline V gene (reference sequence), CDR1 corresponds to DFQATT and CDR2 to SNEGSKA. From the cysteine up to the phenylalanine, the CDR3 has a length of 15 residues. Kept here is only the CDR3 DNA, which spans 45 bases and is read in frame from base 1. The junction carries 13 bases between V and J, which are trimmed by 0 bases and 5 bases respectively.